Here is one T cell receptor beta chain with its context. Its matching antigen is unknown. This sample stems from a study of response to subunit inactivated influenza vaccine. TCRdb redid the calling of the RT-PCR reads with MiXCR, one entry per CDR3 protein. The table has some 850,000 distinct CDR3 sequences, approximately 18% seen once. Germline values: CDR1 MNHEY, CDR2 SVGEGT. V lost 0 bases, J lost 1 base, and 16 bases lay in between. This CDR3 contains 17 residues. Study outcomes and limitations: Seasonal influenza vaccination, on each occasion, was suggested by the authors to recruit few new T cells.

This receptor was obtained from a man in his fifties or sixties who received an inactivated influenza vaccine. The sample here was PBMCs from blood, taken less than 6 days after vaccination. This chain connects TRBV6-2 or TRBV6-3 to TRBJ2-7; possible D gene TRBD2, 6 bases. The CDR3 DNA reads TGTGCCAGCAGTTACTCGAGCGGGCGCGTCTCGTCCTACGAGCAGTACTTC. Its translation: CASSYSSGRVSSYEQYF.